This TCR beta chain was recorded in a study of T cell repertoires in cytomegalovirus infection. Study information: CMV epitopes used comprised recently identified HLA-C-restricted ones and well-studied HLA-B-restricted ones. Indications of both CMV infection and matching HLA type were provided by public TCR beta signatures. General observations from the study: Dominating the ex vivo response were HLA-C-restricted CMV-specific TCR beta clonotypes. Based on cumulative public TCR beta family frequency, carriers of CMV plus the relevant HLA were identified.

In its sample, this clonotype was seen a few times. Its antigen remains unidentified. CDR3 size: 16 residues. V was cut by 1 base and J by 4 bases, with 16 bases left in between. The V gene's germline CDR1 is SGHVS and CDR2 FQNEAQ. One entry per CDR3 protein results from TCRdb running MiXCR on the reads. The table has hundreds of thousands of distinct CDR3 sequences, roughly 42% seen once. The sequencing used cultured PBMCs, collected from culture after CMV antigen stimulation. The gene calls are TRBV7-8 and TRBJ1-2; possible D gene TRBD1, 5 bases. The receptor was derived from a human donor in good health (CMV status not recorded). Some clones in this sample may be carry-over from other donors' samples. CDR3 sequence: CASSLVPPRGGYGYTF. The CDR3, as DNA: TGTGCCAGCAGCTTAGTACCGCCCCGCGGGGGCTATGGCTACACCTTC. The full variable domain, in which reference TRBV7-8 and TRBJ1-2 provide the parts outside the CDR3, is GAGVSQSPRYKVAKRGQDVALRCDPISGHVSLFWYQQALGQGPEFLTYFQNEAQLDKSGLPSDRFFAERPEGSVSTLKIQRTQQEDSAVYLCASSLVPPRGGYGYTFGSGTRLTVV.